The entry below gives a single TCR beta chain sequence along with its context. It lacks a known antigen. No per-base quality is available; no much larger clone lies one base away. This sample was included in a study of blood T cell repertoires in COVID-19 (dated by TCRdb to about 2020). In the study overall: The collaborator samples originated in the United States, Italy and Spain and spanned the acute and convalescent phases of COVID-19. The material from the prospective study consisted of cDNA or gDNA derived from T cells, B-cell-depleted T cells, or PBMCs. Deeply sampled blood TCRbeta repertoires from subjects exposed to, actively infected with, or recovered from COVID-19 were included in the dataset. A freely available public database, intended as a resource for researchers studying the immune response to SARS-CoV-2, is where the repertoires were released. The samples were drawn from the first 160 participants of the ongoing ImmuneRACE study and from 1,254 subjects provided by 6 global collaborators. Sample metadata almost always included a de-identified subject ID, COVID-19 status, age in years and sex. Where HLA class I and class II types were available, the types were taken from metadata supplied by the sample provider, not from assay-based typing.

General conclusions and limits of the study: The quantity of clinical and demographic metadata differed by source and by participant and was supplied without curation.

TCRbeta CDR3 regions were amplified from genomic DNA using the immunoSEQ Assay, a bias-controlled multiplex PCR. The study's processing was this. Within the assay, amplification of reference gene primers was used to estimate how many nucleated cells each sample contained. To quantify the absolute abundance of each unique TCRbeta CDR3 rearrangement, sequence reads were collapsed and filtered. For each sample, productive Simpson clonality was calculated by taking the square root of Simpson's diversity index across productive rearrangements. TCRdb obtained this table from immuneACCESS and retained in-frame rearrangements with V and J assigned. These tables miss some clones; where compared with another copy, unresolved V genes account for less than half of the shortfall, and the remainder is unexplained. V, J and clone size are those of that table, while D and trimming were read from the DNA. Recorded for this sample are 300,000 to 400,000 clones; around 82% of them occurred a single time. Of the sample, just under 3% falls within the top ten clones.

Germline trimming amounts to 4 bases on V and 4 bases on J, with 10 as the count of junction bases outside the gene matches. From the cysteine up to the phenylalanine, the CDR3 has a length of 15 residues. Only the CDR3 part of the read is kept: 45 bases, read in frame from the first base. Reading the germline V gene gives CDR1 LGHNA and CDR2 YSLEER. Each collaborating institution followed its own protocols to collect whole blood in K2EDTA tubes. For TCRbeta analysis, collaborators shipped samples in one of three forms: frozen whole blood, isolated PBMCs, or DNA extracted from either of those sample types.

The chain links TRBV4-3 with TRBJ2-7, with 7 bases aligning to TRBD2. This TCR derives from a man aged 25 to 40 with active or convalescent COVID-19. Sequenced: peripheral blood. CDR3 protein: CASSPAWAGAYEQYF. The DNA reads as follows: TGCGCCAGCAGCCCCGCTTGGGCGGGAGCTTACGAGCAGTACTTC.